The 27 T cell receptor beta chains below all came from one sample that was sequenced in a study of cytomegalovirus exposure and HLA in healthy donors. A multiplex PCR was run with 60 Vbeta primers and 13 Jbeta primers. The assay was immunoSEQ multiplex PCR, and TCRdb's table has in-frame clones only and misses some. The table has around 230,000 clones, roughly 78% seen once. The specimen was PBMCs. These receptor sequences come from a boy aged 5 to 17 in good health and CMV-seronegative.

For this clone: Other DNA sequences in the same sample also yield this CDR3. The chain joins TRBV10-2 to TRBJ2-7, with 10 bases that match TRBD2. V shed 6 bases and J 7 bases; nucleotides not matched to a gene: 9. The CDR3 consists of 14 residues. Germline CDR1 and CDR2: WSHSY and SAAADI. In nucleotides, the CDR3 is TGCGCCAGCAGCGAAGCGGGGGGGGTTTGGGAGCAGTACTTC. Amino acids: CASSEAGGVWEQYF.

The rearrangement uses TRBV6-5 and TRBJ1-5, with D hard to call. This CDR3 has 14 amino acids. Germline V lookup: CDR1 MNHEY, CDR2 SVGAGI. The ends were cut back, 5 bases at V and 6 bases at J, with 14 bases in the middle. As DNA, the CDR3 is TGTGCCAGCAGTCCCCTAGGAGATACTCAGCCCCAGCATTTT. Translation gives CASSPLGDTQPQHF.

CDR3 residues: CASSAEGGQNYGYTF. The CDR3 DNA is TGTGCCAGCAGCGCAGAGGGGGGGCAAAACTATGGCTACACCTTC. V and J are TRBV9 and TRBJ1-2; TRBD1 is a possible D gene (6 bases). The CDR3 contains 15 residues. Trimming left V 3 bases short and J 2 bases short, with 14 bases between. The V gene's germline CDR1 is SGDLS and CDR2 YYNGEE.

CDR3 loop: CASSIDAARDYTDTQYF. CDR3 sequence (DNA): TGTGCCAGTAGTATAGACGCGGCCAGGGACTACACAGATACGCAGTATTTT. J is TRBJ2-3 and V is TRBV19, with 7 nucleotides matching TRBD2. V lost 0 bases, J lost 2 bases, and 8 bases stayed unmatched. Germline CDR1 reads LNHDA; CDR2 reads SQIVND (reference sequence). The CDR3 is made up of 17 amino acids.

The rearrangement joins TRBV6-1 to TRBJ2-7; possibly TRBD2 for D (6 bases). CDR1 MNHNS and CDR2 SASEGT come from the germline V gene. Trimming took off 3 bases at V and 2 bases at J, with 11 bases between the two ends. The CDR3 loop spans 14 amino acids. The CDR3 DNA follows: TGTGCCAGCAGTGACATGGGGGGACCCTACGAGCAGTACTTC. Its protein is CASSDMGGPYEQYF.

CDR3 bases: TGTGCCAGCAGCTTAGGCAGGTTAACCTACGAGCAGTACTTC. This encodes CASSLGRLTYEQYF. The chain links TRBV11-3 to TRBJ2-5; the D is unclear. The DNA end is more similar to TRBJ2-7, so the J call may be wrong. The germline V gene has CDR1 SGHNT and CDR2 YENEEA. The CDR3 has 14 residues.

This clone was found a few times. The rearrangement joins TRBV5-4 to TRBJ2-2, with 10 bases that match TRBD2. CDR1 SGHNT and CDR2 YYREEE come from the germline V gene (reference sequence). Unmatched junction bases numbered 6, after V lost 2 bases and J lost 8 bases. CDR3 length equals 15 residues. The CDR3 region is CASSFASGGGGELFF. The CDR3, as DNA: TGTGCCAGCAGCTTCGCTAGCGGGGGAGGGGGGGAGCTGTTTTTT.

The rearrangement links TRBV5-6 to TRBJ2-5; TRBD1 aligns across 11 bases. Germline lookup yields CDR1 SGHDT and CDR2 YYEEEE. The V gene end was trimmed by 3 bases and the J gene end by 7 bases; junction bases not matched to a gene: 5. CDR3 length: 14 residues. CDR3 sequence reads: CASSSPGQGGTQYF. The CDR3 DNA sequence: TGTGCCAGCAGCTCTCCGGGACAGGGGGGGACCCAGTACTTC.

The chain uses TRBV11-2 and TRBJ2-1; D perhaps matches TRBD2 (5 bases). The V and J ends lost 1 base and 9 bases respectively, with 13 bases between them. This CDR3 region has 14 residues. Germline lookup yields CDR1 SGHAT and CDR2 FQNNGV. The CDR3 DNA sequence: TGTGCCAGCAGCTTAGTGGGCACTAGGCTTGAGCAGTTCTTC. Protein: CASSLVGTRLEQFF.

Only a few counts were recorded for this clone. The chain links TRBV29-1 to TRBJ2-7, with TRBD1 matching 11 bases. V was pared by 7 bases and J by 5 bases, with 7 bases of the junction left unmatched. The CDR3 sequence is 13 residues long. CDR1 and CDR2 (germline): SQVTM, ANQGSEA. The CDR3 DNA reads as TGCAGCGGCCGGGGACAGGGGGTGGACGAGCAGTACTTC. This translates into CSGRGQGVDEQYF.

This clone has a single count. Given the absence of the conserved phenylalanine or tryptophan at the CDR3 end, a read error is likely. Because the CDR3's place on the DNA is in doubt, the DNA is left out and the CDR3 is given as listed by TCRdb. The chain is built from TRBV18 and TRBJ2-7; the table's TRBD1 call for D was not verified on the DNA. Per germline, CDR1 KGHSH and CDR2 LQKENI. The CDR3 spans 11 residues, counting both ends. The CDR3 sequence: CASSPPGRAPH.

This clone was detected only once. The chain is built from TRBV11-3 and TRBJ2-7; weak D call: TRBD1 (5 bases). V was trimmed by 5 bases and J by 0 bases, leaving 20 bases between them. CDR1 SGHNT and CDR2 YENEEA come from the germline V gene. This CDR3 region has 17 residues. CDR3 nucleotides: TGTGCCAGCAGCCCCCGATTCGACAGACTGAGCTCCTACGAGCAGTACTTC. It codes for CASSPRFDRLSSYEQYF. Supplemented by reference TRBV11-3 and TRBJ2-7, the full variable domain reads EAGVVQSPRYKIIEKKQPVAFWCNPISGHNTLYWYLQNLGQGPELLIRYENEEAVDDSQLPKDRFSAERLKGVDSTLKIQPAELGDSAVYLCASSPRFDRLSSYEQYFGPGTRLTVT.

The J gene is TRBJ2-1, the V gene TRBV27, with TRBD2 matching over 11 bases. Germline-derived CDR1 and CDR2 are MNHEY and SMNVEV (reference sequence). J was trimmed by 4 bases and V by 2 bases; bases with no gene match: 10. The CDR3 contains 18 residues. Here the CDR3 DNA reads TGTGCCAGCAGTTTAGAATCCGGACTAGCGGGTAATTACAATGAGCAGTTCTTC. Translation: CASSLESGLAGNYNEQFF.

CDR3 loop: CASSEAWGGRVADTQYF. Written as DNA, the CDR3 is TGTGCCAGCAGTGAAGCGTGGGGGGGCCGCGTTGCAGATACGCAGTATTTT. The V and J genes are TRBV2 and TRBJ2-3; tentative D call: TRBD2 (7 bases). The CDR3 extends over 17 amino acids. Trimming pared 0 bases from V and 4 bases from J, leaving 17 bases between. The V gene's germline CDR1 is SNHLY and CDR2 FYNNEI.

For this clone: The germline gene is not matched at one end of the junction; a read error may be the cause. The chain is built from TRBV15 and TRBJ1-2, with D maybe TRBD1 (6 bases). The CDR3 sequence is 14 residues long. Germline CDR1 and CDR2: LNHNV and YYDKDF (reference sequence). CDR3 nucleotides: TGTGCCACCAGTTCGTTTAACAGGGACTATGGCTACCCCTTC. Its protein product is CATSSFNRDYGYPF.

V usage is TRBV11-2 and J usage is TRBJ2-1; 9 nucleotides align to TRBD1. With V trimmed by 11 bases and J by 0 bases, 8 bases remained unmatched. The germline CDR1 and CDR2 sequences are SGHAT and FQNNGV. This CDR3 comprises 15 residues. CDR3 region: CAGSKQGASYNEQFF. For the CDR3, the DNA is TGTGCCGGCTCGAAACAGGGGGCCTCCTACAATGAGCAGTTCTTC.

V is TRBV27 and J is TRBJ2-7, with 11 bases identical to TRBD1. CDR1 and CDR2 (germline): MNHEY, SMNVEV (reference sequence). The CDR3 is made up of 15 amino acids. V lost 2 bases and J lost 3; bases outside the gene matches: 3. The CDR3 here is CASSLGGQGDYEQYF. The CDR3 DNA sequence: TGTGCCAGCAGTTTAGGGGGACAGGGGGACTACGAGCAGTACTTC.

The chain couples TRBV6-1 to TRBJ2-7, with TRBD1 identical over 8 bases. The V and J ends lost 5 bases and 3 bases, in that order; junction bases with no gene match: 9. This CDR3 region has 15 residues. From germline, CDR1 is MNHNS and CDR2 SASEGT. CDR3 bases: TGTGCCAGCAGTAGCCCCGGGACAGGTCGCTACGAGCAGTACTTC. It specifies CASSSPGTGRYEQYF.

The chain is built from TRBV30 and TRBJ1-1, with D possibly matching TRBD1 (5 bases). There are 13 residues in the CDR3. Trimming stripped 2 bases from V and 2 bases from J, with 9 bases between. Germline-derived CDR1 and CDR2 are GTSNPN and SVGIG (reference sequence). CDR3 protein: CAWSPQENTEAFF. CDR3 nucleotide sequence: TGTGCCTGGAGTCCACAGGAAAACACTGAAGCTTTCTTT.

This clone was counted between two and nine times. The J gene is TRBJ1-6, the V gene TRBV10-3; D is perhaps TRBD1 (5 bases). The germline V gene has CDR1 ENHRY and CDR2 SYGVKD. V lost 3 bases and J 10 bases, leaving 13 bases between the germline ends. There are 14 residues in the CDR3. The DNA of the CDR3 is TGTGCCATCAGTGATGGCAGGGTCGGGTCACCCCTCCACTTT. The encoded protein is CAISDGRVGSPLHF.

The rearrangement joins TRBV30 to TRBJ2-6; the D gene is possibly TRBD1 (6 bases). Trimming removed 8 bases from V and 2 bases from J, with 13 bases in between. Per germline, CDR1 GTSNPN and CDR2 SVGIG (reference sequence). The CDR3 loop spans 14 amino acids. The DNA for the CDR3 is TGTGCCACTCAGACAGGAGCTGGGGCCAACGTCCTGACTTTC. Protein sequence: CATQTGAGANVLTF. Variable domain in full (rest from reference TRBV30 and TRBJ2-6): SQTIHQWPATLVQPVGSPLSLECTVEGTSNPNLYWYRQAAGRGLQLLFYSVGIGQISSEVPQNLSASRPQDRQFILSSKKLLLSDSGFYLCATQTGAGANVLTFGAGSRLTVL.

The V and J genes are TRBV20-1 and TRBJ2-1; D gene uncertain. Germline V gene data show CDR1 as DFQATT and CDR2 as SNEGSKA (reference sequence). This CDR3 comprises 11 residues. V dropped 3 bases and J dropped 6 bases, with 6 bases sitting between them. In DNA, the CDR3 is TGCAGTGCTAGTACTACCAATGAGCAGTTCTTC. Translating gives CSASTTNEQFF.

The CDR3 coding sequence is TGCGCCAGCAGCCAACCTAAGCGGGGGGGCACAGATACGCAGTATTTT. It specifies CASSQPKRGGTDTQYF. The J gene is TRBJ2-3, the V gene TRBV4-1, with 9 positions matching TRBD2. V shed 2 bases, J shed 1 base, and the junction held 4 bases outside the gene matches. Per germline, CDR1 MGHRA and CDR2 YSYEKL. The CDR3 contains 16 residues.

The chain recombines TRBV6-4 with TRBJ2-7; 11 nucleotides agree with TRBD2. J lost 1 base, V lost 5 bases, and 1 base had no gene match. This CDR3 is built from 14 residues. Germline V gives CDR1 MRHNA, CDR2 SNTAGT. The chain's CDR3 is CASSIAGGSYEQYF. CDR3 DNA: TGTGCCAGCAGTATAGCGGGAGGGTCCTACGAGCAGTACTTC.

This rearrangement joins TRBV7-3 to TRBJ2-1, with 13 bases aligning to TRBD2. The CDR3 is 16 amino acids. Germline V gives CDR1 SGHTA, CDR2 FQGTGA. Trimming took 5 bases from V and 8 from J; bases not matched to a gene: 9. CDR3 nucleotides: TGTGCCAGCAGCGCAGTAACGGGACTAGCGGGGCATGAGCAGTTCTTC. Protein sequence: CASSAVTGLAGHEQFF.

V gene TRBV9 combines with J gene TRBJ2-3; TRBD2 matches 10 bases. The CDR3 runs 17 residues. Looked up from germline, CDR1 is SGDLS and CDR2 is YYNGEE. The junction had 10 bases not matched to a gene; V was cut back by 0 bases and J by 6 bases. The CDR3 DNA reads as TGTGCCAGCAGCGTAGATCCCAGCGGGGGGGCGTTGGATACGCAGTATTTT. This sequence encodes CASSVDPSGGALDTQYF. Drawing the rest from reference TRBV9 and TRBJ2-3, the complete variable domain is DSGVTQTPKHLITATGQRVTLRCSPRSGDLSVYWYQQSLDQGLQFLIQYYNGEERAKGNILERFSAQQFPDLHSELNLSSLELGDSALYFCASSVDPSGGALDTQYFGPGTRLTVL.

The chain employs TRBV5-1 and TRBJ2-1; 12 bases fit TRBD2. The junction had 3 bases not matched to a gene; V was cut back by 3 bases and J by 5 bases. The CDR3 has 15 amino acids. CDR1 and CDR2 (germline): SGHRS, YFSETQ. CDR3 sequence (DNA): TGCGCCAGCAGCTGGACTAGCGGGGAGAACAATGAGCAGTTCTTC. Amino acid sequence: CASSWTSGENNEQFF. Supplemented by reference TRBV5-1 and TRBJ2-1, the full variable domain reads KAGVTQTPRYLIKTRGQQVTLSCSPISGHRSVSWYQQTPGQGLQFLFEYFSETQRNKGNFPGRFSGRQFSNSRSEMNVSTLELGDSALYLCASSWTSGENNEQFFGPGTRLTVL.